Each of the 10 T cell receptor beta chains below was sequenced from the same sample in a study of blood T cell repertoires in COVID-19. Assay used: immunoSEQ multiplex PCR; TCRdb lists only in-frame clones, some missing. Of tens of thousands of clones in the sample, about 88% are singletons; the top ten hold around 5%. The sample taken for sequencing was peripheral blood. These receptors were taken from a woman between 45 and 60 years old with active COVID-19.

V gene TRBV9 combines with J gene TRBJ2-7, with 8 bases identical to TRBD2. This CDR3 has 14 residues. Germline V gene sequence: CDR1 SGDLS, CDR2 YYNGEE. V was clipped by 0 bases and J by 7 bases; unmatched bases: 6. CDR3 in DNA: TGTGCCAGCAGCGTAGGTAGCGGGGAACTTGAGCAGTACTTC. Encoded protein: CASSVGSGELEQYF.

The chain couples TRBV25-1 to TRBJ2-2; D is perhaps TRBD2 (5 bases). Trimming cost V 5 bases and J 2 bases, with 9 bases left between them. CDR1 and CDR2 from the germline V gene are MGHDK and SYGVNS. The CDR3 totals 14 residues. CDR3 protein: CASSTAVNTGELFF. The CDR3 DNA reads TGTGCCAGCAGTACAGCGGTTAACACCGGGGAGCTGTTTTTT.

CDR3 residues: CASSASGQGPSGNTIYF. The CDR3 DNA reads as TGTGCCAGTAGTGCATCCGGACAGGGCCCCTCTGGAAACACCATATATTTT. The chain couples TRBV19 to TRBJ1-3, with 8 bases aligning to TRBD1. Germline V gene lookup returns CDR1 LNHDA and CDR2 SQIVND (reference sequence). The CDR3 spans 17 residues. The V segment lost 5 bases and the J segment 0 bases; nucleotides outside the gene matches: 9.

The V and J genes are TRBV28 and TRBJ2-3, with D possibly being TRBD2 (7 bases). CDR3 size: 14 residues. In germline, CDR1 is MDHEN, CDR2 SYDVKM. V gave up 7 bases and J gave up 3 bases, with 14 bases separating them. The CDR3 DNA reads TGTGCCAGCACCTGGGGGGGGCCGACAGATACGCAGTATTTT. This translates into CASTWGGPTDTQYF.

V gene TRBV5-1 combines with J gene TRBJ2-5, with 8 bases identical to TRBD2. This CDR3 has 14 amino acids. The V gene's germline CDR1 is SGHRS and CDR2 YFSETQ. V was pared by 2 bases and J by 5 bases, with 5 bases of the junction left unmatched. CDR3 amino acids: CASSFLRGVETQYF. In DNA form, the CDR3 reads TGCGCCAGCAGCTTTTTGCGGGGGGTGGAGACCCAGTACTTC.

The chain's CDR3 is CASSTGQAGSYEQYF. CDR3 DNA: TGTGCCAGCAGCACCGGACAGGCTGGGTCCTACGAGCAGTACTTC. This chain connects TRBV11-2 to TRBJ2-7; 7 bases agree with TRBD1. The germline V gene encodes CDR1 SGHAT and CDR2 FQNNGV. The CDR3 has 15 amino acids. Trimming cost V 5 bases and J 1 base; bases outside gene matches: 8.

The genes are TRBV11-2 and TRBJ2-7; D gene ambiguous. Germline CDR1 reads SGHAT; CDR2 reads FQNNGV. Trimming removed 4 bases from V and 1 base from J, with 5 bases in between. This CDR3 is built from 12 residues. The CDR3 is CASSSFSYEQYF. Here the CDR3 DNA reads TGTGCCAGCAGCTCCTTTTCCTACGAGCAGTACTTC. The full variable domain, in which reference TRBV11-2 and TRBJ2-7 provide the parts outside the CDR3, is EAGVAQSPRYKIIEKRQSVAFWCNPISGHATLYWYQQILGQGPKLLIQFQNNGVVDDSQLPKDRFSAERLKGVDSTLKIQPAKLEDSAVYLCASSSFSYEQYFGPGTRLTVT.

The chain employs TRBV2 and TRBJ1-2, with D hard to call. Germline V gives CDR1 SNHLY, CDR2 FYNNEI. CDR3 length: 18 residues. Trimming removed 0 bases at V and 0 bases at J, with 17 bases between. The CDR3 protein is CASSEATVLLYPNYGYTF. CDR3 nucleotide sequence: TGTGCCAGCAGTGAAGCCACGGTCCTACTATATCCTAACTATGGCTACACCTTC.

The chain links TRBV12-5 to TRBJ1-5; D is possibly TRBD1 (6 bases). The V end lost 5 bases, the J end lost 9 bases, and 17 bases lay between the germline ends. This CDR3 has 14 residues. Germline V gene lookup returns CDR1 LGHNT and CDR2 FRNRAP. The chain's CDR3 is CASGVETGHLPQHF. CDR3 nucleotides: TGTGCTAGTGGTGTCGAGACAGGCCATTTGCCCCAGCATTTT.

The rearrangement uses TRBV9 and TRBJ2-1, with 9 bases identical to TRBD2. V shed 4 bases and J 6 bases; nucleotides not matched to a gene: 14. Germline CDR1 reads SGDLS; CDR2 reads YYNGEE. This CDR3 is 17 amino acids long. The CDR3 coding sequence is TGTGCCAGCAGCTCTCGGACTAGCGCCCTTTACTCCAATGAGCAGTTCTTC. This gives the protein CASSSRTSALYSNEQFF.